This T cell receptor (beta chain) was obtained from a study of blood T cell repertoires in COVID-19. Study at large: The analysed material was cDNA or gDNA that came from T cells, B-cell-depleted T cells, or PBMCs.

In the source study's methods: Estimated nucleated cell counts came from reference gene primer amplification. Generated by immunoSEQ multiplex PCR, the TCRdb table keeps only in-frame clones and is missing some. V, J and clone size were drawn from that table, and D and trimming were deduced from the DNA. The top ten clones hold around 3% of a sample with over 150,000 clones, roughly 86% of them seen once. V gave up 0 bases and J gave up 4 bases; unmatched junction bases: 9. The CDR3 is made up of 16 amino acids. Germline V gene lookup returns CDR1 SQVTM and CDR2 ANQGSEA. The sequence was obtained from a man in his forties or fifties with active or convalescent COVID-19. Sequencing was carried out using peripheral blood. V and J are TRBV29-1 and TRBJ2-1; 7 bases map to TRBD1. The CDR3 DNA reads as TGCAGCGTTGAAGACCAATACAGGGGCCCATACAATGAGCAGTTCTTC. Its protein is CSVEDQYRGPYNEQFF.